What follows are 11 T cell receptor beta chains derived from one specimen sequenced in a study of identical twins. A single record per CDR3 protein comes from TCRdb applying MiXCR to the 5' RACE reads. The sample records 1.5 million to 2 million distinct CDR3 sequences, around 33% being singletons. The sample consisted of cord blood. All receptors come from a newborn girl in good health.

V gene TRBV14 combines with J gene TRBJ2-7, with 7 bases lining up with TRBD1. CDR1 SGHDN and CDR2 FVKESK come from the germline V gene. With V trimmed by 4 bases and J by 3 bases, 6 bases remained unmatched. This CDR3 region has 14 residues. CDR3: CASSPSRTGYEQYF. As DNA, the CDR3 is TGTGCCAGCAGCCCCTCGAGGACAGGCTACGAGCAGTACTTC.

The V gene is TRBV4-1, the J gene TRBJ2-3; TRBD2 matches 11 bases. CDR1 MGHRA and CDR2 YSYEKL come from the germline V gene. The CDR3 is 16 residues long. V shed 1 base and J 4 bases; nucleotides not matched to a gene: 4. The CDR3 reads CASSQGLAGRADTQYF. CDR3 in DNA: TGCGCCAGCAGCCAAGGACTAGCGGGGAGGGCAGATACGCAGTATTTT.

This chain joins TRBV20-1 and TRBJ2-7; TRBD2 matches at 11 bases. This CDR3 has 15 residues. Trimming cost V 0 bases and J 3 bases; bases outside gene matches: 4. Germline V gene data show CDR1 as DFQATT and CDR2 as SNEGSKA (reference sequence). CDR3 residues: CSARDRLAGFYEQYF. The CDR3 DNA is TGCAGTGCTAGAGATCGACTAGCGGGATTCTACGAGCAGTACTTC.

The rearrangement links TRBV6-5 to TRBJ1-4; perhaps TRBD1 as D (6 bases). CDR1 and CDR2 (germline): MNHEY, SVGAGI. This CDR3 has 11 amino acids. The germline V and J ends were trimmed by 11 bases and 8 bases, with 12 bases remaining between them. CDR3 amino acids: CAPRGGEKLFF. The DNA of the CDR3 is TGTGCCCCTAGGGGGGGGGAAAAACTGTTTTTT.

The genes are TRBV4-1 and TRBJ2-3; 10 nucleotides align to TRBD2. CDR1 is MGHRA and CDR2 is YSYEKL in the germline V gene. This CDR3 comprises 16 residues. Trimming removed 2 bases from V and 6 bases from J; junction bases left unmatched: 8. CDR3 bases: TGCGCCAGCAGCCAACCTAGCGGGAGTATAGGTGATACGCAGTATTTT. Its protein is CASSQPSGSIGDTQYF.

This clonotype was detected only a few times. This chain links TRBV2 with TRBJ2-7; D ambiguous. V lost 3 bases, J lost 3 bases, and 9 bases lay in between. The germline gives CDR1 SNHLY, CDR2 FYNNEI. The CDR3 totals 13 residues. CDR3 region: CASSEEQRYEQYF. CDR3 bases: TGTGCCAGCAGTGAGGAACAGCGCTACGAGCAGTACTTC. Full variable domain (remainder filled in from reference TRBV2 and TRBJ2-7): EPEVTQTPSHQVTQMGQEVILRCVPISNHLYFYWYRQILGQKVEFLVSFYNNEISEKSEIFDDQFSVERPDGSNFTLKIRSTKLEDSAMYFCASSEEQRYEQYFGPGTRLTVT.

This clonotype showed up many times. The CDR3 DNA reads as TGCGCCAGCAGCTTTGGGACTAGTAACAATGAGCAGTTCTTC. It codes for CASSFGTSNNEQFF. This chain uses TRBV5-1 with TRBJ2-1; 8 bases are a match to TRBD2. From germline, CDR1 is SGHRS and CDR2 YFSETQ. The CDR3 contains 14 residues. With 2 bases clipped from V and 5 bases from J, the junction kept 3 bases outside the gene matches.

The rearrangement joins TRBV20-1 to TRBJ1-5, with TRBD1 identical over 7 bases. CDR3 size: 13 residues. Per germline, CDR1 DFQATT and CDR2 SNEGSKA (reference sequence). Germline trimming cut 7 bases from V and 3 bases from J; bases unmatched to any gene: 6. This CDR3 reads CSVLGQDNQPQHF. The DNA for the CDR3 is TGCAGTGTTCTAGGACAGGACAATCAGCCCCAGCATTTT.

This clonotype was detected only a few times. The rearrangement uses TRBV29-1 and TRBJ2-2; 8 bases fit TRBD1. The CDR3 spans 14 residues. V dropped 1 base and J dropped 6; count of bases not matched to a gene: 4. CDR1 SQVTM and CDR2 ANQGSEA come from the germline V gene. DNA for the CDR3: TGCAGCGTTGAAGCTGGACAGGGCGCCGGGGAGCTGTTTTTT. This encodes CSVEAGQGAGELFF.

This clonotype was seen a handful of times. The J gene is TRBJ2-7, the V gene TRBV13; 13 nucleotides align to TRBD2. CDR1 is PRHDT and CDR2 is FYEKMQ in the germline V gene (reference sequence). The CDR3 is 12 amino acids. Trimming cost V 4 bases and J 12 bases; bases outside gene matches: 3. The CDR3 loop reads CASSWGLAGPYF. The CDR3 bases are TGTGCCAGCAGCTGGGGACTAGCGGGGCCGTACTTC.

V and J are TRBV20-1 and TRBJ2-1; 8 bases agree with TRBD2. CDR1 and CDR2 from the germline V gene are DFQATT and SNEGSKA (reference sequence). This CDR3 is built from 14 residues. J was trimmed by 7 bases and V by 3 bases; bases with no gene match: 8. The CDR3 sequence: CSASLGVAGNEQFF. In DNA form, the CDR3 reads TGCAGTGCTAGCTTAGGTGTAGCGGGAAATGAGCAGTTCTTC.